The present T cell receptor (beta chain) was sequenced within a study of cytomegalovirus exposure and HLA in healthy donors. Study-level results: The analysis excluded some indistinguishable V segments, including TRBV6-2 and TRBV6-3.

Primers: 60 Vbeta forward and 13 Jbeta reverse. Some clones are missing from TCRdb's copy, which holds only in-frame ones; the method was immunoSEQ multiplex PCR. Of about 110,000 clones listed, under 80% are singletons. The length of the CDR3 is 13 residues. Germline loops: CDR1 SQVTM, CDR2 ANQGSEA. V trimming: 6 bases; J trimming: 3 bases; junction bases outside the gene matches: 3. Concerning this clone: Its antigen is as yet unknown.

The specimen was PBMCs. This clonotype originated in a woman between 40 and 50 years old in good health and CMV-seropositive. The chain links TRBV29-1 to TRBJ2-1; 9 bases are shared with TRBD2. CDR3 loop: CSVAGGDYNEQFF. The CDR3 nucleotides read TGCAGCGTGGCGGGGGGGGACTACAATGAGCAGTTCTTC.